Included here is one T cell receptor (beta chain) sequence, with context. What it binds is unknown. The time point here: week 3, after first cycle of checkpoint inhibitor. Sampling occurred pretreatment (T0) and at week 3 (W3), after cycle one of checkpoint blockade. No patient had earlier systemic cancer treatment, concurrent immunosuppressants, or another active cancer. This sample stems from a study of blood T cell dynamics during melanoma immunotherapy. About the research overall: First-line therapy was either pembrolizumab or nivolumab with ipilimumab for metastatic melanoma. Overall study findings and caveats: It remained unknown if the driving T cell clones were melanoma-specific.

The assay was immunoSEQ multiplex PCR, and TCRdb's table has in-frame clones only and misses some. The sample consists of over 12,000 clones, around nine tenths of them appearing once. This receptor was obtained from a human donor with melanoma. Sequenced here: blood, sampled from a patient treated with checkpoint blockade.

The CDR3 reads CASSALLGGPYNEQFF. The CDR3 region has the DNA TGTGCCAGCAGCGCCCTACTAGGCGGACCCTACAATGAGCAGTTCTTC. The chain recombines TRBV7-9 with TRBJ2-1; D may be TRBD2 (5 bases). Germline-derived CDR1 and CDR2 are SEHNR and FQNEAQ (reference sequence). The germline V and J ends were trimmed by 5 bases and 2 bases, with 16 bases remaining between them. The CDR3 has 16 amino acids.